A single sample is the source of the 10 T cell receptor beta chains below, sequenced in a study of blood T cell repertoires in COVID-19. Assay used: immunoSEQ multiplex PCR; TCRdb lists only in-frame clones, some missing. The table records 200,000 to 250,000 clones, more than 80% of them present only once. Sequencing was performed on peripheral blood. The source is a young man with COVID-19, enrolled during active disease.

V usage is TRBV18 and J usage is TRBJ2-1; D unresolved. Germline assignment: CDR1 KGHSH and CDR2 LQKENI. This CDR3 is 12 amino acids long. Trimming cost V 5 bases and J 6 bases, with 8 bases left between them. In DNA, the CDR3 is TGTGCCAGCTCATCTTCGGGCAATGAGCAGTTCTTC. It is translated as CASSSSGNEQFF.

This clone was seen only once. DNA of the CDR3: TGCGCCAGCTCTAGCGGCCTGACGGGTTACAATGAGCAGTTCTTC. This encodes CASSSGLTGYNEQFF. The V and J genes are TRBV5-1 and TRBJ2-1; TRBD2 aligns across 7 bases. This CDR3 has 15 amino acids. The germline gives CDR1 SGHRS, CDR2 YFSETQ. V shed 7 bases, J shed 4 bases, and the junction held 11 bases outside the gene matches.

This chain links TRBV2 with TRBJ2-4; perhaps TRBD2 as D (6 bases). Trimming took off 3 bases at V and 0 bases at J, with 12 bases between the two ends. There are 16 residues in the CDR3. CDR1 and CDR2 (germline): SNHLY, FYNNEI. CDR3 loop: CASSDGGALAKNIQYF. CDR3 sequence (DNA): TGTGCCAGCAGTGACGGCGGGGCACTAGCCAAAAACATTCAGTACTTC.

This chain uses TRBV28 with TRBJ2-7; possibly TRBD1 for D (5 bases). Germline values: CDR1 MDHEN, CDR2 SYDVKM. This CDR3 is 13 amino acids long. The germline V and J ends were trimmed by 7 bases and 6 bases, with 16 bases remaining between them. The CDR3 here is CASNARVSTEQYF. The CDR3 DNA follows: TGTGCCAGCAATGCCAGGGTCTCCACCGAGCAGTACTTC.

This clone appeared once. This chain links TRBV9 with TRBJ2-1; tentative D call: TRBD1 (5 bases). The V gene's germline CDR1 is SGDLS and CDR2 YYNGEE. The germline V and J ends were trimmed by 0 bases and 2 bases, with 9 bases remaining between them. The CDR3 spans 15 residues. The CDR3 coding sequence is TGTGCCAGCAGCGTAGAAGGGGTAACCTACAATGAGCAGTTCTTC. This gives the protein CASSVEGVTYNEQFF.

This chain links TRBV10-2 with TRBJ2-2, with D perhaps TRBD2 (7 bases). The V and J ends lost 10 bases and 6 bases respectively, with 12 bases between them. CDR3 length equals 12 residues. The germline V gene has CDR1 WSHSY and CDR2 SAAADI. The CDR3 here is CAMGRGAGELFF. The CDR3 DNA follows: TGCGCCATGGGGAGGGGGGCCGGGGAGCTGTTTTTT.

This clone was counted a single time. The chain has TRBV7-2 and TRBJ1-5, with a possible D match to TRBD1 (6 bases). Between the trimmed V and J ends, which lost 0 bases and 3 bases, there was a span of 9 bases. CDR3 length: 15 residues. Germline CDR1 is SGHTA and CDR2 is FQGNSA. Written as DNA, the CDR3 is TGTGCCAGCAGCTTAGCGACAGGAGTCAATCAGCCCCAGCATTTT. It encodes CASSLATGVNQPQHF. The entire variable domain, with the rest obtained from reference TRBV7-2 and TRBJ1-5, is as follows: GAGVSQSPSNKVTEKGKDVELRCDPISGHTALYWYRQSLGQGLEFLIYFQGNSAPDKSGLPSDRFSAERTGGSVSTLTIQRTQQEDSAVYLCASSLATGVNQPQHFGDGTRLSIL.

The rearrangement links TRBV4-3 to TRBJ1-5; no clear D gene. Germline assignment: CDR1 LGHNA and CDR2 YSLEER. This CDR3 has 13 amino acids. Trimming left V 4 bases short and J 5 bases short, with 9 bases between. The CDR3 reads CASSLGRYQPQHF. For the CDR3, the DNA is TGCGCCAGCAGCCTAGGGAGATATCAGCCCCAGCATTTT.

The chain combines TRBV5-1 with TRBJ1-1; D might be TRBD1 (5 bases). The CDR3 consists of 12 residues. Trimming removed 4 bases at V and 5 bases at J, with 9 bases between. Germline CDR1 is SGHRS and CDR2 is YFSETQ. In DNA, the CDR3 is TGCGCCAGCAGCGTGGCAGGGACTGAAGCTTTCTTT. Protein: CASSVAGTEAFF.

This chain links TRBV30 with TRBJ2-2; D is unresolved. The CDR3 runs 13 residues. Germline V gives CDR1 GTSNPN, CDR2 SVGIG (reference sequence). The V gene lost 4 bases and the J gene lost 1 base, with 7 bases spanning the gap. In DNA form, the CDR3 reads TGTGCCTGGACAGGAAGGAACACCGGGGAGCTGTTTTTT. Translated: CAWTGRNTGELFF.